Listed below are T cell receptor beta chains from one sample, sequenced in a study of blood T cell repertoires in COVID-19. Data came from immunoSEQ multiplex PCR; TCRdb stores just in-frame clones and leaves some out. The table has about 270,000 clones, around 90% seen once. What was sequenced was PBMCs or T cells enriched from blood (not recorded which). The source is a woman aged 35 to 49 with acute COVID-19. CDR3s include the opening cysteine and the closing phenylalanine or tryptophan. Fields, in order: clone size, J gene, D gene, V gene, CDR3 DNA, CDR3 protein. D genes are given only for firm matches. Rows give clone size only sometimes, using once, few, many, or a class for an expanded clone.

abundance: -; j_gene: TRBJ1-3; d_gene: -; v_gene: TRBV7-2; CDR3nt: TGTGCCAGCAGCTTAGGTCCATCTGGAAACACCATATATTTT; CDR3aa: CASSLGPSGNTIYF
abundance: -; j_gene: TRBJ1-1; d_gene: -; v_gene: TRBV5-8; CDR3nt: TGTGCCAGCAGCTTGCGGCGAGGAGGTGAAGCTTTCTTT; CDR3aa: CASSLRRGGEAFF
abundance: once; j_gene: TRBJ1-1; d_gene: TRBD1; v_gene: TRBV7-3; CDR3nt: TGTGCCAGCAGCCCGCAGGGGGCGATTGAAGCTTTCTTT; CDR3aa: CASSPQGAIEAFF
abundance: -; j_gene: TRBJ2-2; d_gene: TRBD2; v_gene: TRBV7-9; CDR3nt: TGTGCCAGCAGCCCCGGGACTAGCGGGAGAGGGGACACCGGGGAGCTGTTTTTT; CDR3aa: CASSPGTSGRGDTGELFF
abundance: few; j_gene: TRBJ1-6; d_gene: TRBD1; v_gene: TRBV11-3; CDR3nt: TGTGCCAGCAGCTTAGGAGGCGTTGGGGGACAGGGAGGTACGCCCCTCCACTTT; CDR3aa: CASSLGGVGGQGGTPLHF
abundance: -; j_gene: TRBJ2-1; d_gene: -; v_gene: TRBV27; CDR3nt: TGTGCCAGCAGTTTCTATCGGAGCAACAGGGCCTACAATGAGCAGTTCTTC; CDR3aa: CASSFYRSNRAYNEQFF
abundance: -; j_gene: TRBJ2-1; d_gene: -; v_gene: TRBV6-5; CDR3nt: TGTGCCAGTCGGAGGGCGCGGGAGCAGTTCTTC; CDR3aa: CASRRAREQFF
abundance: -; j_gene: TRBJ2-2; d_gene: TRBD1; v_gene: TRBV2; CDR3nt: TGTGCCAGCAGCCGAGGACAGGGGGTAGTAGGGGAGCTGTTTTTT; CDR3aa: CASSRGQGVVGELFF
abundance: few; j_gene: TRBJ2-5; d_gene: -; v_gene: TRBV19; CDR3nt: TGTGCCAGTAGTATAGGTCAGGGGAGGGGAGAGACCCAGTACTTC; CDR3aa: CASSIGQGRGETQYF
abundance: -; j_gene: TRBJ2-2; d_gene: -; v_gene: TRBV12-3/TRBV12-4; CDR3nt: TGTGCCAGCAGTTTAGCGGGAGCCGGGGAGCTGTTTTTT; CDR3aa: CASSLAGAGELFF
abundance: -; j_gene: TRBJ1-5; d_gene: TRBD1; v_gene: TRBV19; CDR3nt: TGTGCCAGTAGCGACAGGGGACGCGGTCAGCCCCAGCATTTT; CDR3aa: CASSDRGRGQPQHF
abundance: -; j_gene: TRBJ2-3; d_gene: TRBD2; v_gene: TRBV18; CDR3nt: TGTGCCAGCTCACTCACGGGGACTAGCGTCACAGATACGCAGTATTTT; CDR3aa: CASSLTGTSVTDTQYF
abundance: -; j_gene: TRBJ2-2; d_gene: -; v_gene: TRBV7-7; CDR3nt: TGTGCTAGCAGCCAAATGGGCGGGTCGAACACCGGGGAGCTGTTTTTT; CDR3aa: CASSQMGGSNTGELFF
abundance: -; j_gene: TRBJ1-3; d_gene: -; v_gene: TRBV15; CDR3nt: TGTGCCACCGGGTCCCGGGAGAACCGTGGAAACACCATATATTTT; CDR3aa: CATGSRENRGNTIYF
abundance: -; j_gene: TRBJ2-2; d_gene: -; v_gene: TRBV4-3; CDR3nt: TGCGCCAGCAGCCAAGAGGTAGCCACCGGGGAGCTGTTTTTT; CDR3aa: CASSQEVATGELFF
abundance: -; j_gene: TRBJ1-1; d_gene: -; v_gene: TRBV15; CDR3nt: TGTGCCACCAGCAGAGGGGGAGGGCACACTGAAGCTTTCTTT; CDR3aa: CATSRGGGHTEAFF
abundance: -; j_gene: TRBJ2-3; d_gene: TRBD1; v_gene: TRBV11-3; CDR3nt: TGTGCCAGCAACACTGGACAGGGTAATCCCACAGATACGCAGTATTTT; CDR3aa: CASNTGQGNPTDTQYF
abundance: -; j_gene: TRBJ1-2; d_gene: TRBD1; v_gene: TRBV29-1; CDR3nt: TGCAGCGTTGTGGAGAGACAGGGCGGCTACACCTTC; CDR3aa: CSVVERQGGYTF
abundance: -; j_gene: TRBJ1-2; d_gene: TRBD1; v_gene: TRBV7-6; CDR3nt: TGTGCCAGCAGCCCAGGGTCCACAGGGGATTATGGCTACACCTTC; CDR3aa: CASSPGSTGDYGYTF
abundance: few; j_gene: TRBJ1-6; d_gene: TRBD1; v_gene: TRBV5-1; CDR3nt: TGCGCCAGCAGCTTGGGGGACAGGGCCAATTCACCCCTCCACTTT; CDR3aa: CASSLGDRANSPLHF
abundance: -; j_gene: TRBJ2-1; d_gene: TRBD2; v_gene: TRBV7-2; CDR3nt: TGTGCCAGCAGCTATACTAGCGGGGGGGCCCAGGAGCAGTTCTTC; CDR3aa: CASSYTSGGAQEQFF
abundance: -; j_gene: TRBJ2-3; d_gene: -; v_gene: TRBV7-8; CDR3nt: TGTGCCAGCAGTTTAGGGCCAGATACGCAGTATTTT; CDR3aa: CASSLGPDTQYF
abundance: -; j_gene: TRBJ1-1; d_gene: TRBD1; v_gene: TRBV5-1; CDR3nt: TGCGCCAGCAGGGCAGGGGGCACTGAAGCTTTCTTT; CDR3aa: CASRAGGTEAFF
abundance: once; j_gene: TRBJ2-1; d_gene: TRBD2; v_gene: TRBV24-1; CDR3nt: TGTGCCACCAGTGGGACTAGCGGTATCGACAATGAGCAGTTCTTC; CDR3aa: CATSGTSGIDNEQFF
abundance: once; j_gene: TRBJ2-1; d_gene: TRBD2; v_gene: TRBV6-1; CDR3nt: TGTGCCAGCAGTGTAGCGGGAGTAGACAATGAGCAGTTCTTC; CDR3aa: CASSVAGVDNEQFF
abundance: -; j_gene: TRBJ1-2; d_gene: -; v_gene: TRBV5-1; CDR3nt: TGCGCCAGCAGCTGGGGGTGGGGGCGCGTCTATGGCTACACCTTC; CDR3aa: CASSWGWGRVYGYTF
abundance: -; j_gene: TRBJ2-3; d_gene: TRBD2; v_gene: TRBV7-3; CDR3nt: TGTGCCAGCAGCTTCGCGGGAGGAAGCACAGATACGCAGTATTTT; CDR3aa: CASSFAGGSTDTQYF
abundance: -; j_gene: TRBJ2-7; d_gene: TRBD2; v_gene: TRBV27; CDR3nt: TGTGCCAGCAGTTACCCTTTATCTAGCGGGGGGCTGGAGCAGTACTTC; CDR3aa: CASSYPLSSGGLEQYF
abundance: -; j_gene: TRBJ2-2; d_gene: -; v_gene: TRBV4-1; CDR3nt: TGCGCCAGCAGCCTAAACAGGGACACCGGGGAGCTGTTTTTT; CDR3aa: CASSLNRDTGELFF
abundance: -; j_gene: TRBJ1-1; d_gene: -; v_gene: TRBV30; CDR3nt: TGTGCCTGGAGTTCAGGGAACACTGAAGCTTTCTTT; CDR3aa: CAWSSGNTEAFF
abundance: -; j_gene: TRBJ1-2; d_gene: TRBD1; v_gene: TRBV7-2; CDR3nt: TGTGCCAGCAGCCCCGGGACAGAGGGGGGCTACACCTTC; CDR3aa: CASSPGTEGGYTF
abundance: -; j_gene: TRBJ1-4; d_gene: TRBD1; v_gene: TRBV7-8; CDR3nt: TGTGCCAGCACTCTTGGGGCCAGGGGGCCTTATGAAAAACTGTTTTTT; CDR3aa: CASTLGARGPYEKLFF
abundance: -; j_gene: TRBJ2-3; d_gene: -; v_gene: TRBV6-5; CDR3nt: TGTGCCAGCAGTTACGATGAGGATACGCAGTATTTT; CDR3aa: CASSYDEDTQYF
abundance: -; j_gene: TRBJ1-5; d_gene: -; v_gene: TRBV7-6; CDR3nt: TGTGCCAGCAGCTTAGTGGGACATTATAGCAATCAGCCCCAGCATTTT; CDR3aa: CASSLVGHYSNQPQHF
abundance: -; j_gene: TRBJ1-1; d_gene: -; v_gene: TRBV30; CDR3nt: TGTGCCTCGGTGGGGGGACGTGGTACTGAAGCTTTCTTT; CDR3aa: CASVGGRGTEAFF
abundance: -; j_gene: TRBJ1-2; d_gene: -; v_gene: TRBV5-8; CDR3nt: TGTGCCAGCAGCTTGAGTCGACGGAGGACGGATGGCTACACCTTC; CDR3aa: CASSLSRRRTDGYTF
abundance: -; j_gene: TRBJ1-4; d_gene: TRBD1; v_gene: TRBV5-4; CDR3nt: TGTGCCAGCAGCTCGACGGACAGGGAACTGTTTTTT; CDR3aa: CASSSTDRELFF
abundance: -; j_gene: TRBJ2-1; d_gene: TRBD2; v_gene: TRBV4-3; CDR3nt: TGCGCCAGCAACCCCGGTCCCAGCGGGGCCTACAATGAGCAGTTCTTC; CDR3aa: CASNPGPSGAYNEQFF
abundance: -; j_gene: TRBJ2-7; d_gene: -; v_gene: TRBV18; CDR3nt: TGTGCCAGCTCAGACGACAGAGAGCAGTACTTC; CDR3aa: CASSDDREQYF
abundance: -; j_gene: TRBJ1-1; d_gene: TRBD1; v_gene: TRBV7-9; CDR3nt: TGTGCCAGCAGCCCCGACAGGGGAGCTGAAGCTTTCTTT; CDR3aa: CASSPDRGAEAFF
abundance: -; j_gene: TRBJ2-7; d_gene: -; v_gene: TRBV15; CDR3nt: TGTGCCACCAGCAGAGAGGGGGGAGGCTACGAGCAGTACTTC; CDR3aa: CATSREGGGYEQYF
abundance: -; j_gene: TRBJ1-1; d_gene: TRBD1; v_gene: TRBV14; CDR3nt: TGTGCCAGCAGCCTCCGGACAGGCGCACACACTGAAGCTTTCTTT; CDR3aa: CASSLRTGAHTEAFF
abundance: -; j_gene: TRBJ1-1; d_gene: TRBD1; v_gene: TRBV2; CDR3nt: TGTGCCAGCAGTGCGGACAGGACTTACACTGAAGCTTTCTTT; CDR3aa: CASSADRTYTEAFF
abundance: -; j_gene: TRBJ2-1; d_gene: TRBD2; v_gene: TRBV24-1; CDR3nt: TGTGCCACCAGCCCTCTGGGGTCCGGGAGGGCCGAGGATGAGCAGTTCTTC; CDR3aa: CATSPLGSGRAEDEQFF
abundance: -; j_gene: TRBJ2-5; d_gene: TRBD2; v_gene: TRBV7-2; CDR3nt: TGTGCCAGCAGCCCCAAGGGACTAGCGGGGGGCCCCCAAGAGACCCAGTACTTC; CDR3aa: CASSPKGLAGGPQETQYF
abundance: -; j_gene: TRBJ2-1; d_gene: TRBD2; v_gene: TRBV11-3; CDR3nt: TGTGCCAGCAGCCCCCGCTCTAGCGGGGCATGGAATGAGCAGTTCTTC; CDR3aa: CASSPRSSGAWNEQFF
abundance: -; j_gene: TRBJ2-2; d_gene: -; v_gene: TRBV5-5; CDR3nt: TGTGCCAGCGCCAGGGGCGGAACCGGGGAGCTGTTTTTT; CDR3aa: CASARGGTGELFF
abundance: -; j_gene: TRBJ1-2; d_gene: TRBD1; v_gene: TRBV6-2/TRBV6-3; CDR3nt: TGTGCCAGCAGTCGGTCTTTTGGACAGGGGGCGAGTGGCTACACCTTC; CDR3aa: CASSRSFGQGASGYTF
abundance: -; j_gene: TRBJ1-2; d_gene: TRBD1; v_gene: TRBV6-5; CDR3nt: TGTGCCAGCAGTTCGACAGGGTCCTATGGCTACACCTTC; CDR3aa: CASSSTGSYGYTF
abundance: -; j_gene: TRBJ2-3; d_gene: TRBD2; v_gene: TRBV9; CDR3nt: TGTGCCAGCAGCGTAGAGACTAGCGGGAGTATCACAGATACGCAGTATTTT; CDR3aa: CASSVETSGSITDTQYF
abundance: -; j_gene: TRBJ1-1; d_gene: -; v_gene: TRBV20-1; CDR3nt: TGCAGTGCTAGTTCGGGATATCGAGAAGCTTTCTTT; CDR3aa: CSASSGYREAFF
abundance: -; j_gene: TRBJ1-5; d_gene: TRBD1; v_gene: TRBV18; CDR3nt: TGTGCCAGCTCACGGAACGACAGGGATCAGCCCCAGCATTTT; CDR3aa: CASSRNDRDQPQHF
abundance: -; j_gene: TRBJ1-1; d_gene: -; v_gene: TRBV6-5; CDR3nt: TGTGCCAGCAGTATGAACTGGGAAGCTTTCTTT; CDR3aa: CASSMNWEAFF
abundance: -; j_gene: TRBJ1-5; d_gene: -; v_gene: TRBV29-1; CDR3nt: TGCAGCGTTAAACAGGGAGACAATCAGCCCCAGCATTTT; CDR3aa: CSVKQGDNQPQHF
abundance: -; j_gene: TRBJ1-4; d_gene: -; v_gene: TRBV11-2; CDR3nt: TGTGCCAGCAGCCTAGCGGGGGGGCAGGGATACTCTAATGAAAAACTGTTTTTT; CDR3aa: CASSLAGGQGYSNEKLFF
abundance: -; j_gene: TRBJ2-1; d_gene: -; v_gene: TRBV4-3; CDR3nt: TGCGCCAGCAGCCAAGAACGGGACAATGAGCAGTTCTTC; CDR3aa: CASSQERDNEQFF
abundance: -; j_gene: TRBJ2-7; d_gene: TRBD1; v_gene: TRBV5-1; CDR3nt: TGCGCCAGCAGTCGGGACAGGGAATACGAGCAGTACTTC; CDR3aa: CASSRDREYEQYF
abundance: -; j_gene: TRBJ2-3; d_gene: TRBD2; v_gene: TRBV6-2/TRBV6-3; CDR3nt: TGTGCCAGCAGTCCAGCGGGGGGGGCTACAGATACGCAGTATTTT; CDR3aa: CASSPAGGATDTQYF
abundance: -; j_gene: TRBJ2-7; d_gene: -; v_gene: TRBV6-1; CDR3nt: TGTGCCAGCAGGGTACAGGGCCACGAGCAGTACTTC; CDR3aa: CASRVQGHEQYF
abundance: few; j_gene: TRBJ1-1; d_gene: -; v_gene: TRBV24-1; CDR3nt: TGTGCCACCAGTGACCCCTCCAGGGCGTCTGAAGCTTTCTTT; CDR3aa: CATSDPSRASEAFF